The rows below give T cell receptor beta chains drawn from one sample of a study of radiotherapy plus CTLA-4 blockade in lung cancer. Sequencing used immunoSEQ multiplex PCR; TCRdb keeps in-frame clones, though not all of them. The table records 70,000 to 85,000 clones, just under 75% of them present only once. The sequencing used peripheral blood, collected from a patient treated with radiotherapy plus ipilimumab. The origin of the receptors is a human donor with non-small cell lung cancer whose response to radiotherapy plus ipilimumab could not be evaluated. Both conserved end residues are part of each CDR3. A D gene is named only where the DNA matches it firmly. Only part of the rows carry a size: once, few, many, or a class if the clone is expanded.

clone_size: NA
d_call: NA
v_call: TRBV7-8
j_call: TRBJ2-7
cdr3_nt: TGTGCCAGCAGCTTAACTTACGAGCAGTACTTC
cdr3_aa: CASSLTYEQYF

clone_size: once
d_call: NA
v_call: TRBV7-9
j_call: TRBJ1-2
cdr3_nt: TGTGCCAGCAGCTTACGGGGGGGGTATGGCTACACCTTC
cdr3_aa: CASSLRGGYGYTF

clone_size: NA
d_call: NA
v_call: TRBV19
j_call: TRBJ2-1
cdr3_nt: TGTGCCAGTAGTGCCCTGGGGGGAGCCCCCTACAATGAGCAGTTCTTC
cdr3_aa: CASSALGGAPYNEQFF

clone_size: NA
d_call: NA
v_call: TRBV5-1
j_call: TRBJ1-5
cdr3_nt: TGCGCCAGCAGCCCTGGTGGGGGGGGTCAGCCCCAGCATTTT
cdr3_aa: CASSPGGGGQPQHF

clone_size: once
d_call: TRBD2
v_call: TRBV28
j_call: TRBJ2-7
cdr3_nt: TGTGCCAGCAGTACTCCTAGCGGGGGGGTCTACGAGCAGTACTTC
cdr3_aa: CASSTPSGGVYEQYF

clone_size: NA
d_call: TRBD1
v_call: TRBV30
j_call: TRBJ2-7
cdr3_nt: TGTGCCTGGGGCGGGACAGGGCCCTACGAGCAGTACTTC
cdr3_aa: CAWGGTGPYEQYF

clone_size: NA
d_call: TRBD1
v_call: TRBV6-1
j_call: TRBJ2-7
cdr3_nt: TGTGCCAGCAGTGAGCCCTCCGACAGGGGGCTATTCGAGCAGTACTTC
cdr3_aa: CASSEPSDRGLFEQYF

clone_size: NA
d_call: TRBD2
v_call: TRBV4-2
j_call: TRBJ2-2
cdr3_nt: TGTGCCAGCAGCACCCGACTAGCGGGAGAGTCCTTCACCGGGGAGCTGTTTTTT
cdr3_aa: CASSTRLAGESFTGELFF

clone_size: NA
d_call: NA
v_call: TRBV5-8
j_call: TRBJ2-3
cdr3_nt: TGTGCCAGCTCAATACAGGGCACAGATACGCAGTATTTT
cdr3_aa: CASSIQGTDTQYF

clone_size: once
d_call: NA
v_call: TRBV28
j_call: TRBJ1-6
cdr3_nt: TGTGCCAGCAGTTTCACTAACGGTTCACCCCTCCACTTT
cdr3_aa: CASSFTNGSPLHF

clone_size: NA
d_call: NA
v_call: TRBV7-3
j_call: TRBJ2-3
cdr3_nt: TGTGCCAGCAGCTTAATGGGCAGGGGTGAAGATACGCAGTATTTT
cdr3_aa: CASSLMGRGEDTQYF

clone_size: NA
d_call: NA
v_call: TRBV7-9
j_call: TRBJ1-3
cdr3_nt: TGTGCCAGTCAGGAGGTGGTTGGAAACACCATATATTTT
cdr3_aa: CASQEVVGNTIYF

clone_size: NA
d_call: NA
v_call: TRBV4-1
j_call: TRBJ2-5
cdr3_nt: TGCGCCAGCAGCCAGGAAAGACTAGTAGTCGGCCAAGAGACCCAGTACTTC
cdr3_aa: CASSQERLVVGQETQYF

clone_size: NA
d_call: NA
v_call: TRBV7-3
j_call: TRBJ2-2
cdr3_nt: TGTGCCAGCAGCTTCGCGGGCGAGTTCGACACCGGGGAGCTGTTTTTT
cdr3_aa: CASSFAGEFDTGELFF

clone_size: NA
d_call: NA
v_call: TRBV28
j_call: TRBJ1-3
cdr3_nt: TGTGCCAGCAGTTCTCCAGGGTTCTCTGGAAACACCATATATTTT
cdr3_aa: CASSSPGFSGNTIYF

clone_size: NA
d_call: TRBD2
v_call: TRBV9
j_call: TRBJ2-3
cdr3_nt: TGTGCCAGCAGCCCGCGGACTAGCGGGAGGGATACGCAGTATTTT
cdr3_aa: CASSPRTSGRDTQYF

clone_size: NA
d_call: TRBD1
v_call: TRBV5-6
j_call: TRBJ2-5
cdr3_nt: TGTGCCAGCAGCTCAGGGACAGGGGGAGAGACCCAGTACTTC
cdr3_aa: CASSSGTGGETQYF

clone_size: NA
d_call: NA
v_call: TRBV4-1
j_call: TRBJ2-7
cdr3_nt: TGCGCCAGCAGCCAAGTGATCGCGGGGAGAGAGGTGGAGCAGTACTTC
cdr3_aa: CASSQVIAGREVEQYF

clone_size: NA
d_call: TRBD1
v_call: TRBV7-9
j_call: TRBJ2-2
cdr3_nt: TGTGCCAGCAGTTTTTACCCCACAGGGGGGACCGGGGAGCTGTTTTTT
cdr3_aa: CASSFYPTGGTGELFF

clone_size: NA
d_call: TRBD1
v_call: TRBV19
j_call: TRBJ1-5
cdr3_nt: TGTGCCAGTAGTGTAGACAGGGGCTATAGCAATCAGCCCCAGCATTTT
cdr3_aa: CASSVDRGYSNQPQHF

clone_size: NA
d_call: NA
v_call: TRBV9
j_call: TRBJ1-4
cdr3_nt: TGTGCCAGCAGCCAGAATATAGGACAGCCGAATGAAAAACTGTTTTTT
cdr3_aa: CASSQNIGQPNEKLFF

clone_size: once
d_call: NA
v_call: TRBV7-2
j_call: TRBJ2-2
cdr3_nt: TGTGCCAGCAGCCCTATCACCGGGGAGCTGTTTTTT
cdr3_aa: CASSPITGELFF

clone_size: NA
d_call: NA
v_call: TRBV28
j_call: TRBJ2-3
cdr3_nt: TGTGCCAGCAGTTTGTGGGGGACTCGCACAGATACGCAGTATTTT
cdr3_aa: CASSLWGTRTDTQYF

clone_size: NA
d_call: NA
v_call: TRBV7-2
j_call: TRBJ2-1
cdr3_nt: TGTGCCAGCAGCTCTATAGCGGCAAACAATGAGCAGTTCTTC
cdr3_aa: CASSSIAANNEQFF

clone_size: NA
d_call: TRBD2
v_call: TRBV6-1
j_call: TRBJ2-1
cdr3_nt: TGTGCCAAGCTCCGTAAGCGGGGGGGTGAGCAGTTCTTC
cdr3_aa: CAKLRKRGGEQFF

clone_size: few
d_call: TRBD2
v_call: TRBV2
j_call: TRBJ2-1
cdr3_nt: TGTGCCAGCAGGGGGGGGGCAGGTCTAGCGGGAGGCAATGAGCAGTTCTTC
cdr3_aa: CASRGGAGLAGGNEQFF

clone_size: once
d_call: TRBD1
v_call: TRBV5-1
j_call: TRBJ2-3
cdr3_nt: TGCGCCAGTAGACCCACAGGGGTGTCCACAGATACGCAGTATTTT
cdr3_aa: CASRPTGVSTDTQYF

clone_size: NA
d_call: NA
v_call: TRBV25-1
j_call: TRBJ2-1
cdr3_nt: TGTGCCAGCAGTGAATGGGGTAGCGGAAGCTACAATGAGCAGTTCTTC
cdr3_aa: CASSEWGSGSYNEQFF

clone_size: few
d_call: TRBD2
v_call: TRBV2
j_call: TRBJ2-1
cdr3_nt: TGTGCCAGCAGCGGGACTAGCTCCTACAATGAGCAGTTCTTC
cdr3_aa: CASSGTSSYNEQFF

clone_size: NA
d_call: NA
v_call: TRBV5-6
j_call: TRBJ1-3
cdr3_nt: TGTGCCAGCAGCTTTCCGAATTCGGCCATATATTTT
cdr3_aa: CASSFPNSAIYF

clone_size: once
d_call: TRBD1
v_call: TRBV6-6
j_call: TRBJ1-1
cdr3_nt: TGTGCCAGCAGTAAGGGGGCGGAAGCTTTCTTT
cdr3_aa: CASSKGAEAFF

clone_size: NA
d_call: NA
v_call: TRBV11-1
j_call: TRBJ2-7
cdr3_nt: TGTGCCAGCAGCTCGGACTGGGATTCCTACGAGCAGTACTTC
cdr3_aa: CASSSDWDSYEQYF

clone_size: NA
d_call: NA
v_call: TRBV19
j_call: TRBJ2-7
cdr3_nt: TGTGCCAGTAGTGTAGCCCGTCAGGGATTGCTCGAGCAGTACTTC
cdr3_aa: CASSVARQGLLEQYF

clone_size: once
d_call: NA
v_call: TRBV30
j_call: TRBJ1-2
cdr3_nt: TGTGCCTGGAGTGTACGGGTCGGTCACTATGGCTACACCTTC
cdr3_aa: CAWSVRVGHYGYTF

clone_size: NA
d_call: NA
v_call: TRBV6-6
j_call: TRBJ2-4
cdr3_nt: TGTGCCAGCAGTTACGAAGGGGCGGCTAACATTCAGTACTTC
cdr3_aa: CASSYEGAANIQYF

clone_size: NA
d_call: TRBD1
v_call: TRBV13
j_call: TRBJ1-6
cdr3_nt: TGTGCCAGCAGCTTAACGTCGGGACAGGGGGGAAATAATTCACCCCTCCACTTT
cdr3_aa: CASSLTSGQGGNNSPLHF